Sequencing of this T cell receptor (beta chain) was carried out in a study of identical twins. Germline lookup yields CDR1 KGHDR and CDR2 SFDVKD. The V end lost 3 bases, the J end lost 9 bases, and 15 bases lay between the germline ends. The CDR3 is 14 residues long. There are a few counts of this clonotype. Its antigen is still unknown. Whole-study findings and limits: Cord blood's abundant beta clonotypes had fewer insertions, unlike memory repertoires.

Template switching added a universal primer site; cDNA carried unique molecular identifiers. TCRdb redid the calling of the 5' RACE reads with MiXCR, one entry per CDR3 protein. The sample has 500,000 to 600,000 distinct CDR3 sequences; 20% to 25% are singletons. These data also formed part of another study, on T cells expressing NK-cell markers. That work contributes: The eight sequenced donors comprised seven who were HCMV-seropositive and one who was seronegative. Top CD8+ clonotypes included the dominant CD3+CD56+NKG2C+ clonotypes in roughly 6 donors.

This chain links TRBV24-1 with TRBJ2-3; either TRBD1 or TRBD2 may supply D (7 bases each). The sequencing sample was made of CD4+ T cells sorted from blood. The clonotype originates from a young woman in good health. The CDR3 region has the DNA TGTGCCACCAGTGATCTCGACAGGGAGGGGACGCAGTATTTT. It is translated as CATSDLDREGTQYF.